This T cell receptor beta chain stems from a study of blood T cell repertoires in COVID-19. The table came from immunoSEQ multiplex PCR; TCRdb's copy has only in-frame clones and leaves some out. This sample has tens of thousands of clones, with approximately 86% found just once. The CDR3 covers 15 residues. The germline V and J ends were trimmed by 0 bases and 6 bases, with 12 bases remaining between them. Germline V CDR1 and CDR2: SGHRS, YFSETQ. The sample was peripheral blood. The TCR originated in a man aged 50-60 years with active COVID-19. The chain combines TRBV5-1 with TRBJ2-2, with a possible D match to TRBD1 (5 bases). CDR3 in DNA: TGCGCCAGCAGCTTGGGGCAGGGTAATCCCGGGGAGCTGTTTTTT. Residues: CASSLGQGNPGELFF. The full variable domain, rest sourced from reference TRBV5-1 and TRBJ2-2, is KAGVTQTPRYLIKTRGQQVTLSCSPISGHRSVSWYQQTPGQGLQFLFEYFSETQRNKGNFPGRFSGRQFSNSRSEMNVSTLELGDSALYLCASSLGQGNPGELFFGEGSRLTVL.